A selection of T cell receptor beta chains follows, all from one sample in a study of blood T cell repertoires in COVID-19. Clones were sequenced by immunoSEQ multiplex PCR, and TCRdb holds only the in-frame ones, with some missing. The sample shows 55,000 or so clones, more than 70% of them seen only once. Material: peripheral blood. These receptors were obtained from a man aged 25 to 40 with COVID-19, enrolled during active disease. CDR3s include the opening cysteine and the closing phenylalanine or tryptophan. D genes are given only for firm matches. The size entry is marked missing in some rows and otherwise reads once, few, many or a size class.

CDR3,DNA,V,length,size,D,J
CASSLTGGNEQFF,TGTGCCAGCAGCTTGACAGGGGGCAATGAGCAGTTCTTC,TRBV5-6,13,few,TRBD1,TRBJ2-1
CASSPGLEEYF,TGTGCCAGCAGTCCGGGACTAGAGGAGTATTTT,TRBV28,11,.,TRBD2,TRBJ2-3
CASSYSWGSPYEQYF,TGTGCCAGCAGTTACTCCTGGGGCAGTCCCTACGAGCAGTACTTC,TRBV6-5,15,.,.,TRBJ2-7
CASSWHWDTGNTIYF,TGTGCCAGCAGCTGGCACTGGGACACTGGAAACACCATATATTTT,TRBV7-9,15,once,.,TRBJ1-3
CAWSVSGQTYEQYF,TGTGCCTGGAGTGTAAGTGGACAGACCTACGAGCAGTACTTC,TRBV30,14,.,.,TRBJ2-7
CASSYPFGGTVTGELFF,TGTGCCAGCAGCTACCCTTTTGGGGGGACGGTCACCGGGGAGCTGTTTTTT,TRBV7-8,17,.,.,TRBJ2-2
CASSQGPLNEKLFF,TGCGCCAGCAGCCAAGGGCCCTTAAATGAAAAACTGTTTTTT,TRBV4-1,14,.,.,TRBJ1-4
CASSRTTGMYYGYTF,TGTGCCAGCAGTAGGACGACAGGGATGTACTATGGCTACACCTTC,TRBV6-5,15,.,TRBD1,TRBJ1-2
CASSWEAGGARYEQYF,TGTGCCAGCAGTTGGGAAGCGGGGGGCGCGAGATACGAGCAGTACTTC,TRBV28,16,.,TRBD2,TRBJ2-7
CASSVAVQTDTQYF,TGTGCCAGCAGCGTAGCGGTACAGACAGATACGCAGTATTTT,TRBV9,14,.,.,TRBJ2-3
CASSAPTGEGTEAFF,TGTGCCAGCAGCGCACCAACAGGGGAAGGAACTGAAGCTTTCTTT,TRBV21-1,15,.,.,TRBJ1-1
CASSKRGPGHYGYTF,TGTGCCAGCAGCAAAAGGGGCCCGGGTCACTATGGCTACACCTTC,TRBV21-1,15,.,.,TRBJ1-2
CASSYTSGSQETQYF,TGTGCCAGCAGTTATACTAGCGGGAGCCAAGAGACCCAGTACTTC,TRBV6-6,15,.,TRBD2,TRBJ2-5
CASSSRGELAGTQYF,TGTGCCAGCAGCTCCCGGGGCGAATTAGCGGGGACCCAGTACTTC,TRBV9,15,.,TRBD2,TRBJ2-5
CASSSTTGDRRSKNIQYF,TGCGCCAGCAGTTCCACAACAGGGGACCGAAGATCCAAAAACATTCAGTACTTC,TRBV23-1,18,.,TRBD1,TRBJ2-4
CASSPGQGAMAGNTIYF,TGCGCCAGCAGCCCCGGACAGGGGGCTATGGCTGGAAACACCATATATTTT,TRBV5-1,17,.,TRBD1,TRBJ1-3
CASSFGLDEGVGTGELFF,TGTGCCAGCAGCTTTGGGCTTGATGAGGGGGTCGGCACCGGGGAGCTGTTTTTT,TRBV11-3,18,.,.,TRBJ2-2
CASSEYRDSYEQYF,TGTGCCAGCAGTGAATACCGGGACAGCTACGAGCAGTACTTC,TRBV25-1,14,once,TRBD1,TRBJ2-7
CASSLGLAGGENIQYF,TGTGCCAGCAGCTTGGGACTAGCGGGAGGCGAAAACATTCAGTACTTC,TRBV5-6,16,.,TRBD2,TRBJ2-4
CASSLSIGQGTYEQYF,TGTGCCAGCAGCTTAAGCATAGGACAGGGAACCTACGAGCAGTACTTC,TRBV7-9,16,.,TRBD1,TRBJ2-7
CASSDLGTGLENEQFF,TGTGCCAGCAGTGATCTTGGGACAGGGTTAGAGAATGAGCAGTTCTTC,TRBV2,16,.,TRBD1,TRBJ2-1
CAGSARYSPRQVYGYTF,TGTGCCGGCAGCGCGCGGTATTCCCCGAGACAGGTCTATGGCTACACCTTC,TRBV28,17,.,.,TRBJ1-2
CAWSLGVTDTQYF,TGTGCCTGGAGCCTAGGGGTCACAGATACGCAGTATTTT,TRBV30,13,.,.,TRBJ2-3
CASSGPLGPWESTQYF,TGTGCCAGCAGCGGACCACTAGGTCCTTGGGAATCGACCCAGTACTTC,TRBV7-9,16,.,.,TRBJ2-5
CASSLTGWYQETQYF,TGCGCCAGCAGCTTGACAGGGTGGTACCAAGAGACCCAGTACTTC,TRBV5-1,15,.,.,TRBJ2-5
CASSLEAGYGYTF,TGTGCCAGCAGCCTGGAGGCGGGATATGGCTACACCTTC,TRBV7-9,13,many,.,TRBJ1-2
CASSPQVAAGRGNNGYTF,TGTGCCAGCAGCCCTCAAGTGGCAGCTGGGAGGGGCAACAACGGCTACACCTTC,TRBV7-2,18,.,.,TRBJ1-2
CASSQWGLQETQYF,TGCGCCAGCAGCCAATGGGGGCTCCAAGAGACCCAGTACTTC,TRBV4-1,14,.,.,TRBJ2-5
CASRRQHRETQYF,TGTGCCAGCCGCAGACAGCACAGGGAGACCCAGTACTTC,TRBV6-5,13,.,.,TRBJ2-5
CASSLVGTSGGVAKNIQYF,TGCGCCAGCAGCTTGGTGGGGACTAGCGGGGGAGTAGCCAAAAACATTCAGTACTTC,TRBV5-1,19,.,TRBD2,TRBJ2-4
CASKRSGNGQPQHF,TGTGCCAGCAAACGGTCCGGGAACGGTCAGCCCCAGCATTTT,TRBV6-5,14,.,.,TRBJ1-5
CAWRPGGALETQYF,TGTGCCTGGAGACCGGGGGGGGCGTTAGAGACCCAGTACTTC,TRBV30,14,.,TRBD2,TRBJ2-5
CASKPWDSAQQLFF,TGTGCCAGCAAACCGTGGGACAGCGCCCAACAACTGTTTTTT,TRBV28,14,once,TRBD1,TRBJ1-4
CASPTGGLRDTQYF,TGCGCCAGCCCTACGGGGGGGCTTCGAGATACGCAGTATTTT,TRBV5-1,14,.,TRBD2,TRBJ2-3
CASSQGAGISGYTF,TGTGCCAGCAGCCAAGGGGCGGGGATATCTGGCTACACCTTC,TRBV5-4,14,.,.,TRBJ1-2
CASSTGLATNEKLFF,TGTGCCAGCAGTACAGGCCTTGCAACTAATGAAAAACTGTTTTTT,TRBV2,15,.,.,TRBJ1-4
CASSSLRGRDEQFF,TGTGCCAGCAGCTCGCTGCGGGGCAGGGATGAGCAGTTCTTC,TRBV7-2,14,.,.,TRBJ2-1
CASSLAPGGLETQYF,TGTGCCAGTAGCCTAGCCCCAGGGGGCCTGGAGACCCAGTACTTC,TRBV19,15,.,TRBD1,TRBJ2-5
CAWSLPGTVGNEQFF,TGTGCCTGGAGTTTGCCGGGAACGGTGGGGAATGAGCAGTTCTTC,TRBV30,15,once,.,TRBJ2-1
CASSQEGGAEGYTF,TGTGCCAGCAGCCAAGAGGGAGGGGCGGAAGGCTACACCTTC,TRBV3-1/TRBV3-2,14,.,.,TRBJ1-2
CASSLTTGGAYNEQFF,TGCGCCAGCAGCTTGACCACAGGGGGTGCCTACAATGAGCAGTTCTTC,TRBV5-1,16,.,TRBD1,TRBJ2-1
CASSTSGLTGASYEQYF,TGTGCCAGTAGTACCAGCGGCCTGACAGGTGCATCCTACGAGCAGTACTTC,TRBV19,17,.,.,TRBJ2-7
CASSQGTGIAKNIQYF,TGCGCCAGCAGTCAAGGGACAGGGATAGCCAAAAACATTCAGTACTTC,TRBV23-1,16,.,TRBD1,TRBJ2-4
CASSPQRGARSGTDTQYF,TGTGCCAGCAGTCCACAGCGGGGGGCCCGTTCTGGCACAGATACGCAGTATTTT,TRBV28,18,.,TRBD2,TRBJ2-3